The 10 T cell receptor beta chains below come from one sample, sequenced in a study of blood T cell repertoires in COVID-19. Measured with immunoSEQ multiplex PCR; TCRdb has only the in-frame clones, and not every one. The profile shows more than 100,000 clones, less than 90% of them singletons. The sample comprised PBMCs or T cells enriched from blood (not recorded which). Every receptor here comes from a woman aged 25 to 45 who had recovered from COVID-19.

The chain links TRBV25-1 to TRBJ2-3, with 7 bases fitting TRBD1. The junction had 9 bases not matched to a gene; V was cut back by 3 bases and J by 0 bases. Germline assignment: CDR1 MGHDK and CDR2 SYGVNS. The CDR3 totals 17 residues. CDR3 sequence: CASSDPRDRTSTDTQYF. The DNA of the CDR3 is TGTGCCAGCAGTGATCCTCGGGACAGAACTAGCACAGATACGCAGTATTTT. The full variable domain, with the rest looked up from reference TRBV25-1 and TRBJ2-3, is EADIYQTPRYLVIGTGKKITLECSQTMGHDKMYWYQQDPGMELHLIHYSYGVNSTEKGDLSSESTVSRIRTEHFPLTLESARPSHTSQYLCASSDPRDRTSTDTQYFGPGTRLTVL.

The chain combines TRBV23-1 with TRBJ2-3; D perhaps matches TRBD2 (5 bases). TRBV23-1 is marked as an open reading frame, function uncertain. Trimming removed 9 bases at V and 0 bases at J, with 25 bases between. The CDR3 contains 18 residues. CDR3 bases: TGCGCCAGAGGCCCCCAGCGGCTCAATACACCTAGCACAGATACGCAGTATTTT. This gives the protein CARGPQRLNTPSTDTQYF.

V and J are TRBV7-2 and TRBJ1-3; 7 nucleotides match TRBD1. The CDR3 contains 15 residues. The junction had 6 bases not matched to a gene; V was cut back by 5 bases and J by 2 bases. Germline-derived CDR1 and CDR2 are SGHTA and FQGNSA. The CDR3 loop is CASSPYRGAGNTIYF. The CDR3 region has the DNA TGTGCCAGCAGCCCCTACAGGGGAGCTGGAAACACCATATATTTT.

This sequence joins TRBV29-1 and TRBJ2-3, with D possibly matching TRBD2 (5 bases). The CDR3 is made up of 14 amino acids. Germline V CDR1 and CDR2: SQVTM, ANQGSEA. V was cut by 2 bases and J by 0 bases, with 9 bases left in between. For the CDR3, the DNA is TGCAGCGTTGAAAGGCGGGTCAGCACAGATACGCAGTATTTT. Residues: CSVERRVSTDTQYF.

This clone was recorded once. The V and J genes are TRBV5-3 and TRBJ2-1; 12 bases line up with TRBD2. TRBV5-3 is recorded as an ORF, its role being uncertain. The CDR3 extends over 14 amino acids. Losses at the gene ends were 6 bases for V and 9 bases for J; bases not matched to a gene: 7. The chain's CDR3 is CARTRTSGIPEQFF. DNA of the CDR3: TGTGCCAGAACGAGGACTAGCGGGATCCCTGAGCAGTTCTTC.

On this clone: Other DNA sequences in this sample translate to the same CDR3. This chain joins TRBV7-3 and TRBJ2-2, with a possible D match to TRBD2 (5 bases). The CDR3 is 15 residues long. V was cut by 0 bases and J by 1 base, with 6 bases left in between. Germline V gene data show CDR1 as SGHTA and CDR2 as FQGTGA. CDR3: CASSLTGVNTGELFF. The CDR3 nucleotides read TGTGCCAGCAGCTTAACGGGAGTGAACACCGGGGAGCTGTTTTTT.

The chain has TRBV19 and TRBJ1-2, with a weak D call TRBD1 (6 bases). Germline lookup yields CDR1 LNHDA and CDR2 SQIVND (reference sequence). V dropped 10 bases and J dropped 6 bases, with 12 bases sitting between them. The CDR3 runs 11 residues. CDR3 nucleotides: TGTGCCACTACAGGGAAGCATGGCTACACCTTC. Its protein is CATTGKHGYTF.

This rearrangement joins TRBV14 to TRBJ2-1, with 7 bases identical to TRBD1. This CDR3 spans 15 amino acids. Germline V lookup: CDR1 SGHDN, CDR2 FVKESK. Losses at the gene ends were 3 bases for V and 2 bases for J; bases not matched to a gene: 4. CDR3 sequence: CASSQYRGTYNEQFF. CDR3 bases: TGTGCCAGCAGCCAGTACAGGGGTACCTACAATGAGCAGTTCTTC.

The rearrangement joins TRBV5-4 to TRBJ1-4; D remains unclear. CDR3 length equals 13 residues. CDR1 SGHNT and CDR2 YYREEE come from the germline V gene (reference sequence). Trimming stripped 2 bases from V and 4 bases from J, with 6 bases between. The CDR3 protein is CASSLQLNEKLFF. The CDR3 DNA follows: TGTGCCAGCAGCTTACAGCTTAATGAAAAACTGTTTTTT.

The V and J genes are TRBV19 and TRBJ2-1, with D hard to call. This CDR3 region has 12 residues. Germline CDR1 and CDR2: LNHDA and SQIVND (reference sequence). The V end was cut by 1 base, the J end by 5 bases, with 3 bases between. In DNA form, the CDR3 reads TGTGCCAGTAGTATAGGAGACAATGAGCAGTTCTTC. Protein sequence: CASSIGDNEQFF.